This entry concerns a single T cell receptor (beta chain). The record originates from a study of blood T cell repertoires in COVID-19. Study at large: Sources were T cells, B-cell-depleted T cells, or PBMCs; the material itself was cDNA or gDNA.

In the authors' workflow: Amplification of reference gene primers was used by the study to estimate nucleated cell counts. TCRdb keeps only in-frame clones here, not all; method: immunoSEQ multiplex PCR. From that table come the V and J calls and clone size; the DNA was used to work out D and trimming. The table has 150,000 or so clones, around nine tenths seen once; the top ten hold around 0.6%. Recruited during active infection, patients (from Seattle) were subsequently followed longitudinally. This CDR3 is built from 16 residues. The germline gives CDR1 KGHSH, CDR2 LQKENI. V lost 2 bases and J lost 6; bases outside the gene matches: 9.

The source material was peripheral blood. The chain joins TRBV18 to TRBJ1-5, with 8 bases aligning to TRBD1. The receptor's source is a man between 60 and 75 years old with COVID-19, enrolled during active disease. The CDR3 spells CASSPIDRGGSQPQHF. In DNA, the CDR3 is TGTGCCAGCTCACCAATTGACAGGGGCGGGAGTCAGCCCCAGCATTTT.